This T cell receptor (beta chain) was observed in a study of blood T cells in healthy people across ages. The second PCR ran roughly 6 to 12 cycles with a sample-barcoded 5' primer and J-beta primers. TCRdb itself ran the 5' RACE reads through MiXCR, one entry per CDR3 protein. The sample yields hundreds of thousands of distinct CDR3 sequences, 35% to 50% seen once. Broader study findings: The long-lived group displayed more naive CD4+ cells, plus higher diversity, than the aged donors did.

This clonotype came up a few times. Its matching antigen is unknown. PBMCs, at least 7 million per sample, were isolated. The TCR comes from a man older than 75 in good health. The material sequenced was blood.

The CDR3 spells CSARAASTDTQYF. Here the CDR3 DNA reads TGCAGTGCTAGAGCGGCTAGCACAGATACGCAGTATTTT. The rearrangement links TRBV20-1 to TRBJ2-3; D ambiguous. CDR1 is DFQATT, CDR2 SNEGSKA, per germline (reference sequence). CDR3 length equals 13 residues. Between the trimmed V and J ends, which lost 1 base and 0 bases, there was a span of 5 bases.